This entry lists 23 T cell receptor beta chains sequenced from one sample in a study of response to subunit inactivated influenza vaccine. TCRdb redid the calling of the RT-PCR reads with MiXCR, one entry per CDR3 protein. The sample includes under 800,000 distinct CDR3 sequences, approximately 14% of them seen just once. Sequences were derived from PBMCs from blood, sampled approximately 15 days before vaccination. All receptors derive from a man aged 45-65 years who received an inactivated influenza vaccine.

The chain couples TRBV19 to TRBJ2-7, with unresolved D. Trimming took 1 base from V and 3 from J, leaving 25 bases between them. The germline V gene encodes CDR1 LNHDA and CDR2 SQIVND (reference sequence). This CDR3 has 19 amino acids. This CDR3 is CASSIVSLNSWQANYEQYF. CDR3 nucleotides: TGTGCCAGTAGTATAGTCTCACTAAATTCCTGGCAGGCGAACTACGAGCAGTACTTC.

This clonotype has a count of ten or more. The J gene is TRBJ1-3, the V gene TRBV12-3 or TRBV12-4; possible D gene TRBD1, 5 bases. The CDR3 loop spans 15 amino acids. Trimming left V 4 bases short and J 4 bases short, with 14 bases between. CDR3 in amino acids: CASSYNGAGGNTIYF. Here the CDR3 DNA reads TGTGCCAGCAGTTACAACGGGGCAGGGGGAAACACCATATATTTT.

This clonotype came up a few times. The rearrangement links TRBV5-6 to TRBJ2-2; possible D gene TRBD1, 6 bases. The V gene lost 4 bases and the J gene lost 0 bases, with 19 bases spanning the gap. CDR1 and CDR2 from the germline V gene are SGHDT and YYEEEE. The CDR3 length is 18 residues. The CDR3 reads CASSLPGHGGPNTGELFF. The CDR3 nucleotides are TGTGCCAGCAGCCTTCCGGGACACGGAGGTCCGAACACCGGGGAGCTGTTTTTT.

This clonotype was seen many times. The genes are TRBV25-1 and TRBJ1-2; D is undetermined. With 4 bases removed from V and 4 bases from J, the gap between germline ends came to 7 bases. Per germline, CDR1 MGHDK and CDR2 SYGVNS. The CDR3 length is 12 residues. The CDR3 is CASSGALYGYTF. CDR3 nucleotide sequence: TGTGCCAGCAGTGGCGCCCTCTATGGCTACACCTTC.

This clonotype has more than one count but fewer than ten. This chain links TRBV2 with TRBJ2-2; unclear D gene. This CDR3 has 13 amino acids. Deletions cut 2 bases from V and 6 bases from J, with 7 bases between. Germline CDR1 and CDR2: SNHLY and FYNNEI. CDR3 bases: TGTGCCAGCAGTGAATCAGGAGCCGGGGAGCTGTTTTTT. Amino acids: CASSESGAGELFF.

This clonotype turned up a few times. The chain recombines TRBV6-6 with TRBJ1-1; 7 nucleotides align to TRBD1. V gave up 2 bases and J gave up 8 bases; unmatched junction bases: 2. The germline CDR1 and CDR2 sequences are MNHNY and SVGAGI (reference sequence). The CDR3 has 12 amino acids. In DNA form, the CDR3 reads TGTGCCAGCAGTTACGAGGACAGGGAAGCTTTCTTT. It specifies CASSYEDREAFF.

The chain couples TRBV5-1 to TRBJ2-3, with D perhaps matching TRBD2 (5 bases). The germline V and J ends were trimmed by 0 bases and 6 bases, with 14 bases remaining between them. The CDR3 runs 15 residues. Germline assignment: CDR1 SGHRS and CDR2 YFSETQ. CDR3 nucleotides: TGCGCCAGCAGCTTGGACAAAAAAGGCGGGGATACGCAGTATTTT. This encodes CASSLDKKGGDTQYF. The full variable domain, rest sourced from reference TRBV5-1 and TRBJ2-3, is KAGVTQTPRYLIKTRGQQVTLSCSPISGHRSVSWYQQTPGQGLQFLFEYFSETQRNKGNFPGRFSGRQFSNSRSEMNVSTLELGDSALYLCASSLDKKGGDTQYFGPGTRLTVL.

This clonotype was detected only a few times. V usage is TRBV5-5 and J usage is TRBJ1-1, with D unresolved. The V and J ends lost 1 base and 1 base respectively, with 11 bases between them. CDR3 length: 15 residues. Germline CDR1 reads SGHKS; CDR2 reads YYEKEE (reference sequence). CDR3 sequence (DNA): TGTGCCAGCAGCTTGTCCCTTGGCAGGAACACTGAAGCTTTCTTT. The encoded protein is CASSLSLGRNTEAFF.

This clonotype was observed many times. This chain links TRBV12-3 or TRBV12-4 with TRBJ1-2, with 8 bases that match TRBD1. This CDR3 spans 13 amino acids. Trimming removed 5 bases from V and 4 bases from J; junction bases left unmatched: 3. The CDR3 DNA follows: TGTGCCAGCAGTACACAGGGGGGCTATGGCTACACCTTC. This gives the protein CASSTQGGYGYTF.

This chain links TRBV24-1 with TRBJ2-3; D may correspond to TRBD1 or TRBD2 (6 bases each). The CDR3 has 18 residues. V was cut by 1 base and J by 2 bases, with 18 bases left in between. In germline, CDR1 is KGHDR, CDR2 SFDVKD. The CDR3 spells CATSDLRAEGGATDTQYF. As DNA, the CDR3 is TGTGCCACCAGTGATTTACGGGCGGAGGGGGGTGCCACAGATACGCAGTATTTT.

This clonotype appeared a few times. This chain uses TRBV2 with TRBJ2-7; possibly TRBD1 for D (5 bases). Trimming stripped 3 bases from V and 7 bases from J, with 16 bases between. The CDR3 is made up of 14 amino acids. Per the germline V gene, CDR1 is SNHLY and CDR2 is FYNNEI. CDR3 DNA sequence: TGTGCCAGCAGTGACCCCCGTGGCCGGACAGAGCAGTACTTC. As protein: CASSDPRGRTEQYF. The variable domain in full, completed from reference TRBV2 and TRBJ2-7, reads EPEVTQTPSHQVTQMGQEVILRCVPISNHLYFYWYRQILGQKVEFLVSFYNNEISEKSEIFDDQFSVERPDGSNFTLKIRSTKLEDSAMYFCASSDPRGRTEQYFGPGTRLTVT.

This chain links TRBV12-3 or TRBV12-4 with TRBJ1-5; 11 bases align to TRBD1. The CDR3 is 14 amino acids. V lost 5 bases to trimming and J lost 7 bases; unmatched junction nucleotides: 4. CDR3 DNA: TGTGCCAGCAGTCGGACAGGGGGCAGCCAGCCCCAGCATTTT. Encoded protein: CASSRTGGSQPQHF.

The gene calls are TRBV6-1 and TRBJ2-7; no clear D gene. Germline V CDR1 and CDR2: MNHNS, SASEGT. The CDR3 has 11 residues. With 7 bases removed from V and 7 bases from J, the gap between germline ends came to 11 bases. Here the CDR3 reads CASIGWDEQYF. The DNA of the CDR3 is TGTGCCAGCATCGGATGGGATGAGCAGTACTTC.

This clonotype was counted only a few times. CDR3 bases: TGTGCCAGCAGCTTAGTTGCAGGACAGTGGACGAAGCAGTTCTTC. Translating gives CASSLVAGQWTKQFF. The genes are TRBV7-8 and TRBJ2-1; tentative D call: TRBD1 (6 bases). V lost 1 base and J lost 11, with 18 bases in between. This CDR3 contains 15 residues. Per the germline V gene, CDR1 is SGHVS and CDR2 is FQNEAQ.

As for this clonotype: This may be a read error: a much more frequent sequence differs by one nucleotide. This chain uses TRBV5-1 with TRBJ2-7; D gene uncertain. Germline V gives CDR1 SGHRS, CDR2 YFSETQ. V was trimmed by 0 bases and J by 5 bases, leaving 12 bases between them. The CDR3 consists of 14 residues. CDR3 sequence (DNA): TGCGCCAGCAGCTTGGTCCCAGGAAGCGACGAGCAGTACTTC. Its translation is CASSLVPGSDEQYF.

This clonotype was detected only a few times. V is TRBV29-1 and J is TRBJ2-2, with a possible D match to TRBD2 (6 bases). V lost 4 bases and J 5 bases, leaving 11 bases between the germline ends. Germline V gene data show CDR1 as SQVTM and CDR2 as ANQGSEA. This CDR3 is built from 13 residues. The CDR3 bases are TGCAGCGTTGGGGGACTTATGACCGGGGAGCTGTTTTTT. Translation gives CSVGGLMTGELFF.

This chain uses TRBV4-3 with TRBJ1-4, with D unclear. Germline CDR1 LGHNA, CDR2 YSLEER. The V and J ends lost 4 bases and 0 bases respectively, with 9 bases between them. The CDR3 covers 15 residues. The CDR3 bases are TGCGCCAGCAGCCCAGCTTGGGCAACTAATGAAAAACTGTTTTTT. This encodes CASSPAWATNEKLFF.

The DNA of the CDR3 is TGCAGCGTGAGATCTAGCGGGAGAATGAGGAAAGAGACCCAGTACTTC. Encoded protein: CSVRSSGRMRKETQYF. J is TRBJ2-5 and V is TRBV29-1, with 10 bases fitting TRBD2. The CDR3 has 16 amino acids. CDR1 and CDR2 from the germline V gene are SQVTM and ANQGSEA. The V and J ends lost 6 bases and 3 bases, in that order; junction bases with no gene match: 13. The whole variable domain, filled in from reference TRBV29-1 and TRBJ2-5, reads SAVISQKPSRDICQRGTSLTIQCQVDSQVTMMFWYRQQPGQSLTLIATANQGSEATYESGFVIDKFPISRPNLTFSTLTVSNMSPEDSSIYLCSVRSSGRMRKETQYFGPGTRLLVL.

The CDR3 nucleotides read TGTGCCACCAGCAGACAGGGGGCCACCTACAATGAGCAGTTCTTC. It translates to CATSRQGATYNEQFF. The chain has TRBV15 and TRBJ2-1; TRBD1 agrees at 8 bases. The CDR3 runs to 15 residues. Germline CDR1 reads LNHNV; CDR2 reads YYDKDF (reference sequence). V was clipped by 2 bases and J by 2 bases; unmatched bases: 2.

This clonotype showed up just a few times. J is TRBJ1-6 and V is TRBV10-3, with D tentatively TRBD1 (5 bases). CDR3 length: 13 amino acids. Trimming took off 10 bases at V and 8 bases at J, with 15 bases between the two ends. Germline V gene lookup returns CDR1 ENHRY and CDR2 SYGVKD. The CDR3 region is CATLGDRDSPLHF. CDR3 DNA: TGTGCCACATTGGGGGACCGCGATTCACCCCTCCACTTT.

The chain has TRBV11-2 and TRBJ2-3; 9 bases fit TRBD2. Trimming removed 2 bases from V and 6 bases from J; junction bases left unmatched: 6. The CDR3 length is 15 residues. Germline V CDR1 and CDR2: SGHAT, FQNNGV. The CDR3 here is CASSLYGGGADTQYF. The CDR3 coding sequence is TGTGCCAGCAGCTTATACGGCGGGGGGGCTGATACGCAGTATTTT.

This clonotype has just a few counts. This chain links TRBV20-1 with TRBJ2-7, with 7 bases lining up with TRBD2. The germline V gene encodes CDR1 DFQATT and CDR2 SNEGSKA (reference sequence). This CDR3 is built from 14 residues. Trimming at V came to 6 bases and at J to 2 bases, leaving 10 bases not matched to a gene. The CDR3 reads CSALGLAVTYEQYF. CDR3 coding DNA: TGCAGTGCCCTCGGGCTAGCGGTTACCTACGAGCAGTACTTC.

This chain connects TRBV25-1 to TRBJ1-6; unclear D gene. Germline CDR1 MGHDK, CDR2 SYGVNS. Trimming cost V 3 bases and J 7 bases, with 10 bases left between them. This CDR3 has 14 residues. In DNA form, the CDR3 reads TGTGCCAGCAGTGACATACAAGGGAATTCACCCCTCCACTTT. Protein product: CASSDIQGNSPLHF.